Shown below are 23 T cell receptor beta chains from a single sample sequenced in a study of identical twins (dated by TCRdb to the mid-2010s). The method behind the library was 5' RACE. The data were produced on an Illumina HiSeq 2000. The raw public reads went through TCRdb reprocessing: fastp at Q25, MiXCR clone calling, in-frame beta chains kept. Rows are combined by CDR3 protein, so each entry shows the most common genes and DNA. The sample table contains roughly 250,000 distinct CDR3 sequences; only one count was recorded for roughly 7% of them. The ten largest clones take up more than 3% of the sample. This same sample was also taken into another study, of yellow fever vaccine responses in identical twins.

The sequenced sample consisted of memory (CD45RO+) T cells sorted from blood. The cell subset or site label, read with the paper, signifies: CD45RO+ enriched T cells. These receptors originate from a woman aged 18-29 years in good health.

This clonotype was seen many times. The chain recombines TRBV20-1 with TRBJ2-1; no reliable D call. The germline V gene has CDR1 DFQATT and CDR2 SNEGSKA (reference sequence). Trimming shortened V by 1 base and J by 0 bases, and 7 bases separated the two germline ends. The CDR3 is made up of 14 amino acids. CDR3 region: CSARAIGSYNEQFF. In nucleotides, the CDR3 is TGCAGTGCTAGAGCAATCGGCTCCTACAATGAGCAGTTCTTC.

A few counts support this clonotype. This chain links TRBV27 with TRBJ2-5; D is ambiguous. V lost 6 bases and J lost 5, with 19 bases in between. Per the germline V gene, CDR1 is MNHEY and CDR2 is SMNVEV (reference sequence). CDR3 length: 15 amino acids. The DNA for the CDR3 is TGTGCCAGCAGCTACACGCGGACCGAAAGGGAGACCCAGTACTTC. This codes for CASSYTRTERETQYF.

This clonotype was detected ten times or more. V gene TRBV12-3 or TRBV12-4 combines with J gene TRBJ1-1, with no clear D. This CDR3 contains 15 residues. V was cut by 5 bases and J by 1 base, with 14 bases left in between. This CDR3 reads CASSPHPPGNTEAFF. As DNA, the CDR3 is TGTGCCAGCAGTCCCCACCCCCCTGGGAACACTGAAGCTTTCTTT.

V gene TRBV29-1 combines with J gene TRBJ1-1, with D unresolved. Deletions cut 3 bases from V and 6 bases from J, with 17 bases between. This CDR3 has 14 residues. CDR1 is SQVTM and CDR2 is ANQGSEA in the germline V gene. CDR3 amino acids: CSVEGPVAIAEAFF. CDR3 nucleotides: TGCAGCGTTGAGGGCCCTGTCGCAATCGCTGAAGCTTTCTTT.

This clonotype was recorded many times. V is TRBV7-2 and J is TRBJ2-3; 8 bases match TRBD2. This CDR3 comprises 15 residues. Unmatched junction bases numbered 9, after V lost 6 bases and J lost 4 bases. Germline assignment: CDR1 SGHTA and CDR2 FQGNSA. CDR3 nucleotide sequence: TGTGCCAGCAGTTCCTTGAGCGGGAGTGCAGATACGCAGTATTTT. Its translation is CASSSLSGSADTQYF.

This clonotype was counted between two and nine times. The CDR3 reads CASSPPSGNTIYF. The CDR3 bases are TGTGCCAGCTCACCACCTTCTGGAAACACCATATATTTT. V and J are TRBV18 and TRBJ1-3, with D unresolved. This CDR3 is built from 13 residues. Trimming removed 0 bases from V and 1 base from J, with 1 base in between. CDR1 is KGHSH and CDR2 is LQKENI in the germline V gene.

The chain links TRBV28 to TRBJ1-2; D gene uncertain. The length of the CDR3 is 14 residues. Trimming took off 3 bases at V and 5 bases at J, with 13 bases between the two ends. Looked up from germline, CDR1 is MDHEN and CDR2 is SYDVKM. Here the CDR3 DNA reads TGTGCCAGCAGTTTGGTTGCGGAGGTGTATGGCTACACCTTC. This encodes CASSLVAEVYGYTF.

This clonotype showed up many times. The gene calls are TRBV20-1 and TRBJ1-1; possible D gene TRBD1, 5 bases. Germline CDR1 is DFQATT and CDR2 is SNEGSKA (reference sequence). The CDR3 is 12 residues long. Trimming shortened V by 5 bases and J by 3 bases, and 10 bases separated the two germline ends. The chain's CDR3 is CSASVRDTEAFF. In DNA, the CDR3 is TGCAGTGCTTCAGTCAGGGACACTGAAGCTTTCTTT.

This chain uses TRBV6-1 with TRBJ2-7, with 10 bases that match TRBD1. The length of the CDR3 is 13 residues. Germline CDR1 and CDR2: MNHNS and SASEGT. CDR3 bases: TGTGCCAGCAGTCAGGACAGGGGGTACGAGCAGCACGTC. Protein product: CASSQDRGYEQHV.

This clonotype occurred many times. The chain uses TRBV5-5 and TRBJ2-1, with a possible D match to TRBD2 (5 bases). Trimming left V 1 base short and J 4 bases short, with 12 bases between. Per the germline V gene, CDR1 is SGHKS and CDR2 is YYEKEE (reference sequence). The CDR3 is made up of 15 amino acids. CDR3 sequence: CASSLSGMLYNEQFF. DNA for the CDR3: TGTGCCAGCAGCTTGTCCGGGATGCTTTACAATGAGCAGTTCTTC.

The chain couples TRBV15 to TRBJ2-3, with 7 nucleotides matching TRBD1. V gave up 5 bases and J gave up 4 bases; unmatched junction bases: 15. Germline values: CDR1 LNHNV, CDR2 YYDKDF (reference sequence). CDR3 size: 17 residues. CDR3 in DNA: TGTGCCACCAGCCGAAAAAAGACAGGGAACATGGCAGATACGCAGTATTTT. Translation: CATSRKKTGNMADTQYF.

The chain carries TRBV12-3 or TRBV12-4 and TRBJ1-2, with TRBD1 as a possible D gene (5 bases). The CDR3 spans 15 residues. V lost 6 bases, J lost 0 bases, and 14 bases lay in between. In DNA form, the CDR3 reads TGTGCCAGCAGCCTCCACAGGACTACTAACTATGGCTACACCTTC. As protein: CASSLHRTTNYGYTF.

This clonotype was seen a few times. The genes are TRBV2 and TRBJ2-3, with D unresolved. Trimming left V 3 bases short and J 6 bases short, with 7 bases between. Germline loops: CDR1 SNHLY, CDR2 FYNNEI. The CDR3 runs 12 residues. The CDR3 DNA sequence: TGTGCCAGCAGTGAGCATAGCGATACGCAGTATTTT. Amino acid sequence: CASSEHSDTQYF.

This clonotype was observed a few times. This chain joins TRBV28 and TRBJ2-5; 8 nucleotides line up with TRBD2. There are 14 residues in the CDR3. CDR1 is MDHEN and CDR2 is SYDVKM in the germline V gene. V gave up 4 bases and J gave up 2 bases; unmatched junction bases: 3. The CDR3 is CASSSLAGQETQYF. In nucleotides, the CDR3 is TGTGCCAGCAGTTCCTTAGCGGGGCAAGAGACCCAGTACTTC.

A few counts support this clonotype. The rearrangement uses TRBV11-1 and TRBJ2-7; 7 bases align to TRBD2. Trimming cost V 1 base and J 2 bases; bases outside gene matches: 5. The germline CDR1 and CDR2 sequences are SGHAT and FQDESV (reference sequence). The length of the CDR3 is 15 residues. The CDR3: CASSLVASGTYEQYF. Here the CDR3 DNA reads TGTGCCAGCAGCTTAGTCGCTAGCGGAACCTACGAGCAGTACTTC.

This clonotype qualifies as medium-sized. The chain uses TRBV28 and TRBJ2-1; 12 bases align to TRBD2. V shed 3 bases and J 7 bases; nucleotides not matched to a gene: 4. The germline V gene has CDR1 MDHEN and CDR2 SYDVKM. CDR3 length equals 15 residues. This CDR3 reads CASSLGGLAGNEQFF. The DNA of the CDR3 is TGTGCCAGCAGTTTGGGGGGACTAGCGGGTAATGAGCAGTTCTTC.

This clonotype has more than one count but fewer than ten. The chain has TRBV10-2 and TRBJ1-4, with a weak D call TRBD1 (5 bases). The V gene lost 6 bases and the J gene lost 7 bases, with 9 bases spanning the gap. CDR3 length equals 12 residues. CDR1 and CDR2 (germline): WSHSY, SAAADI. The CDR3 protein is CASRGDSEKLFF. CDR3 DNA sequence: TGCGCCAGCAGAGGCGACAGTGAAAAACTGTTTTTT.

This clonotype was seen only a few times. The rearrangement links TRBV20-1 to TRBJ2-2; TRBD1 agrees at 7 bases. The CDR3 loop spans 15 amino acids. Looked up from germline, CDR1 is DFQATT and CDR2 is SNEGSKA (reference sequence). The V and J ends lost 6 bases and 4 bases, in that order; junction bases with no gene match: 11. The CDR3 DNA reads as TGCAGTGCCCCTCGGAACAGGGGCACCACCGGGGAGCTGTTTTTT. It encodes CSAPRNRGTTGELFF.

At least ten counts were recorded for this clonotype. The chain has TRBV12-3 or TRBV12-4 and TRBJ2-3; the match to TRBD2 covers 7 bases. The CDR3 runs to 15 residues. The V and J ends lost 7 bases and 0 bases, in that order; junction bases with no gene match: 7. The CDR3 is CASNLIAGSTDTQYF. The DNA of the CDR3 is TGTGCCAGCAACCTTATAGCGGGTAGCACAGATACGCAGTATTTT.

A few counts support this clonotype. The J gene is TRBJ2-7, the V gene TRBV20-1; TRBD2 aligns across 10 bases. The length of the CDR3 is 24 residues. Per germline, CDR1 DFQATT and CDR2 SNEGSKA (reference sequence). V lost 1 base and J lost 5; bases outside the gene matches: 35. CDR3 sequence reads: CSARATGMGTSGTWGGKRIHEQYF. CDR3 nucleotide sequence: TGCAGTGCTAGAGCGACAGGGATGGGTACTAGCGGGACCTGGGGAGGAAAACGCATCCACGAGCAGTACTTC.

This clonotype was detected many times. The CDR3 spells CATTQTGGLGELFF. DNA for the CDR3: TGTGCCACCACACAAACAGGGGGCCTCGGGGAGCTGTTTTTT. The chain combines TRBV12-3 or TRBV12-4 with TRBJ2-2; 9 nucleotides match TRBD1. J was trimmed by 7 bases and V by 10 bases; bases with no gene match: 10. The CDR3 is 14 residues long.

This clonotype has a count of ten or more. The J gene is TRBJ1-2, the V gene TRBV19, with TRBD1 matching over 8 bases. CDR3 length equals 12 residues. Germline assignment: CDR1 LNHDA and CDR2 SQIVND (reference sequence). With 5 bases clipped from V and 8 bases from J, the junction kept 4 bases outside the gene matches. In DNA form, the CDR3 reads TGTGCCAGTAGTGCACGGACAGGGGGCTACACCTTC. As protein: CASSARTGGYTF. The full variable domain, in which reference TRBV19 and TRBJ1-2 provide the parts outside the CDR3, is DGGITQSPKYLFRKEGQNVTLSCEQNLNHDAMYWYRQDPGQGLRLIYYSQIVNDFQKGDIAEGYSVSREKKESFPLTVTSAQKNPTAFYLCASSARTGGYTFGSGTRLTVV.

This sequence joins TRBV6-1 and TRBJ1-4; 7 bases agree with TRBD1. Per germline, CDR1 MNHNS and CDR2 SASEGT. The CDR3 runs to 14 residues. J was trimmed by 6 bases and V by 6 bases; bases with no gene match: 7. The CDR3 bases are TGTGCCAGCAGACGAGACAGGGTGGATGAAAAACTGTTTTTT. Translating it yields CASRRDRVDEKLFF.